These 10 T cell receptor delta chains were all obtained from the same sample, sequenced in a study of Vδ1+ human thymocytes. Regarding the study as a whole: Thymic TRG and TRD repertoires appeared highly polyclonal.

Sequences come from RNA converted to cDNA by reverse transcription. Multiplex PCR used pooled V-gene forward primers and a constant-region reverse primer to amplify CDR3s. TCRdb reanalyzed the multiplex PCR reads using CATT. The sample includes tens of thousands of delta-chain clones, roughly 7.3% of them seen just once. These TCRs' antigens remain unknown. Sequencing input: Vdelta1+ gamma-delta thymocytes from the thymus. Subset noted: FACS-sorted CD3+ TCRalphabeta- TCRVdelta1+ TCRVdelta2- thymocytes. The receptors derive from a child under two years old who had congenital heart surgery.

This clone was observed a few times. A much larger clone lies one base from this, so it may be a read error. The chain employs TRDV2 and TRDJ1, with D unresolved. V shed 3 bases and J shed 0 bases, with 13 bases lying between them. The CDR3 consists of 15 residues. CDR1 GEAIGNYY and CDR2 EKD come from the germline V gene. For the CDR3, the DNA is TGTGCCTGTGACGCCGGAGGATTGTACACCGATAAACTCATCTTT. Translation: CACDAGGLYTDKLIF.

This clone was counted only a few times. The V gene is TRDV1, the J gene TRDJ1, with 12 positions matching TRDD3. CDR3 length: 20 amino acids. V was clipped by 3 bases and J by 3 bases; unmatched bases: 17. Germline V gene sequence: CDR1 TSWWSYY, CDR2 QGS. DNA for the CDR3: TGTGCTCTTGGGGAGCCCTACAGGGCCTACCCTGGGGGATACGCCGATAAACTCATCTTT. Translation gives CALGEPYRAYPGGYADKLIF.

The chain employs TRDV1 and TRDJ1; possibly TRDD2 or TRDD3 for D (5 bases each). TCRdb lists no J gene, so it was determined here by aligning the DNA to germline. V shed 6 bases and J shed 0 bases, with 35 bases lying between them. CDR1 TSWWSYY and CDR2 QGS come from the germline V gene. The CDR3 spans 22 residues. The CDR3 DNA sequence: TGTGCTCTTGGTTGGGGTTTCCCTTCTGCGTGGGGCCCCCCGGAGTACACCGATAAACTCATCTTT. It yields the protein CALGWGFPSAWGPPEYTDKLIF.

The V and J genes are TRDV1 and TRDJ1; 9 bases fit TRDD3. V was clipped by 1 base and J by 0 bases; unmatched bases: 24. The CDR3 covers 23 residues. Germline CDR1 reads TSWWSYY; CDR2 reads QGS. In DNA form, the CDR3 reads TGTGCTCTTGGGGAACGACATCCTACGACCGCTGGGGGATTCCACCCGCACACCGATAAACTCATCTTT. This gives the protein CALGERHPTTAGGFHPHTDKLIF.

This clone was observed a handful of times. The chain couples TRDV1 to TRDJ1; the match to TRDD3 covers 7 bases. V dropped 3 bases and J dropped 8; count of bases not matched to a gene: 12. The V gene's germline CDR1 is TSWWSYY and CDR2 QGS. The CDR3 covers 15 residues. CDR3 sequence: CALGEAWRIRVKLIF. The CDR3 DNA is TGTGCTCTTGGGGAGGCTTGGAGGATACGGGTCAAACTCATCTTT.

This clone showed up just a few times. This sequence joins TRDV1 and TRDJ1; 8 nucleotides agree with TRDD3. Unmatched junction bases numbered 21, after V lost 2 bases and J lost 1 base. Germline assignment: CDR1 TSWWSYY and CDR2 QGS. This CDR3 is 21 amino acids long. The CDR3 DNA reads TGTGCTCTTGGGGAATGGGGATCACCCCTGGGGGAGCACCAAACCACCGATAAACTCATCTTT. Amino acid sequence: CALGEWGSPLGEHQTTDKLIF.

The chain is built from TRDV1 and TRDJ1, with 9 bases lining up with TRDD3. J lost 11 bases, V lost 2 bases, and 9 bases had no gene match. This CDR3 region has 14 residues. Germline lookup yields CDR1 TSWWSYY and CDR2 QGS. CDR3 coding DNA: TGTGCTCTTGGGGAAAAGTGGGGGATATGGCAGCTCATCTTT. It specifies CALGEKWGIWQLIF.

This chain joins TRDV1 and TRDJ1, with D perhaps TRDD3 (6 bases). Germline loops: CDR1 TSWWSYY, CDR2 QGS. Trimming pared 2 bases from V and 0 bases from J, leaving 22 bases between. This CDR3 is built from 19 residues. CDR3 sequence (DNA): TGTGCTCTTGGGGAAGGGAACACACAATTGGGGGCGTACACCGATAAACTCATCTTT. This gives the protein CALGEGNTQLGAYTDKLIF.

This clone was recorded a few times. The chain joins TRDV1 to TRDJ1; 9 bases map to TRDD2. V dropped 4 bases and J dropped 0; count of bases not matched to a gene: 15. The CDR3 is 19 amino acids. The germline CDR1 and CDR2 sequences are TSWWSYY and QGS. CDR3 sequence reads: CALGAPESFLRGYTDKLIF. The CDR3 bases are TGTGCTCTTGGGGCCCCAGAATCCTTCCTACGAGGATACACCGATAAACTCATCTTT.

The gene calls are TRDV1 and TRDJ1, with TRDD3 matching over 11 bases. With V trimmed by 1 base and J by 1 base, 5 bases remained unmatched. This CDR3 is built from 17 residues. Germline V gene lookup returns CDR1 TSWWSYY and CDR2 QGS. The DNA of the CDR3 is TGTGCTCTTGGGGAACCCCTGGGGGATACAGGCACCGATAAACTCATCTTT. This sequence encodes CALGEPLGDTGTDKLIF.